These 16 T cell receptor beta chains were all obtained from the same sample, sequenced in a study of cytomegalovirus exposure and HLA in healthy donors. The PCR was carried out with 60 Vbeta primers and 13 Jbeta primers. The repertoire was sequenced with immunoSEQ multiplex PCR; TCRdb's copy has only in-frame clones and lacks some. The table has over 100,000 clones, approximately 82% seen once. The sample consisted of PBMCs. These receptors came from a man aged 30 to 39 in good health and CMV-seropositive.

The CDR3 sequence is CASSFIGTSGPSTDTQYF. The CDR3 coding sequence is TGCGCCAGCAGCTTCATCGGGACTAGCGGGCCTAGCACAGATACGCAGTATTTT. This chain connects TRBV5-1 to TRBJ2-3, with 12 bases aligning to TRBD2. The germline gives CDR1 SGHRS, CDR2 YFSETQ. This CDR3 spans 18 amino acids. Losses at the gene ends were 2 bases for V and 0 bases for J; bases not matched to a gene: 7.

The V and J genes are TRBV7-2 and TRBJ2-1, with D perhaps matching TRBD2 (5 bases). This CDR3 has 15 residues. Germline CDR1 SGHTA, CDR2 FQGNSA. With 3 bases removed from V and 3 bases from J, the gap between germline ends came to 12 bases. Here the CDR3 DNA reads TGTGCCAGCAGCTTTGTCCCGGGAAACTACAATGAGCAGTTCTTC. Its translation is CASSFVPGNYNEQFF.

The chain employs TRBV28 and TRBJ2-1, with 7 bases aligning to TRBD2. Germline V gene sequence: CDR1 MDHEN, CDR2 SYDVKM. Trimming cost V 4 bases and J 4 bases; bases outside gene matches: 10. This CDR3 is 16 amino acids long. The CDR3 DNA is TGTGCCAGCAGTTCGCAAGCTAGCGGTGATTACAATGAGCAGTTCTTC. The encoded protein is CASSSQASGDYNEQFF.

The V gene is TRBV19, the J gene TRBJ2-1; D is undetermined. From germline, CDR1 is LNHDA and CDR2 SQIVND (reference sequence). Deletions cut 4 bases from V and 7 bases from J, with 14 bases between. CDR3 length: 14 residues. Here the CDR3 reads CASSNQVIGNEQFF. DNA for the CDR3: TGTGCCAGTAGTAACCAGGTGATAGGTAATGAGCAGTTCTTC.

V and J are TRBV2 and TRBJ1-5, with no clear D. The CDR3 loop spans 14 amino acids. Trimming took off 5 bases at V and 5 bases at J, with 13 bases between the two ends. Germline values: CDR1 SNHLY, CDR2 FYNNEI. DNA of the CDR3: TGTGCCAGCAGTCAGCAGGAGGGCCATCAGCCCCAGCATTTT. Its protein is CASSQQEGHQPQHF.

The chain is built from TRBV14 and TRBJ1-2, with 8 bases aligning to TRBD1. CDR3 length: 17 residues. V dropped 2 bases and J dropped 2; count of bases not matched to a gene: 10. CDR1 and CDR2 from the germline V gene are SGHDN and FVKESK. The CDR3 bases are TGTGCCAGCAGCCAAATATTTCCAGGGGACAGGAACTATGGCTACACCTTC. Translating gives CASSQIFPGDRNYGYTF.

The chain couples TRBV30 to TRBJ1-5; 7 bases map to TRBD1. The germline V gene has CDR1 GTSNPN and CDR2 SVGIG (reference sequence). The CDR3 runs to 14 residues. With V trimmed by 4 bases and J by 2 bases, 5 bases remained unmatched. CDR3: CAWTDRAGNQPQHF. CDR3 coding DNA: TGTGCCTGGACTGACAGGGCAGGCAATCAGCCCCAGCATTTT.

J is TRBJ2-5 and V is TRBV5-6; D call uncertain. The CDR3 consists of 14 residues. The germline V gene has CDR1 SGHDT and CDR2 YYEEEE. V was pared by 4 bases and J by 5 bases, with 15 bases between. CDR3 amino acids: CASSGVREAETQYF. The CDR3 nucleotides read TGTGCCAGCAGCGGAGTAAGAGAAGCGGAGACCCAGTACTTC.

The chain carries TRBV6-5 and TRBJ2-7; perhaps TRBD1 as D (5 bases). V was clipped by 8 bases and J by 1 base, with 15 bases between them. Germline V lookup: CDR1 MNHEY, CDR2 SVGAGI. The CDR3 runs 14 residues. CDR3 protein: CASRQGIASYEQYF. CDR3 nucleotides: TGTGCCAGCCGGCAGGGAATCGCTTCCTACGAGCAGTACTTC.

CDR3 DNA sequence: TGTGCCAGCAGCTCTAAGCGGGAGGGTTATCCCCACGAGCAGTACGTC. This codes for CASSSKREGYPHEQYV. The chain carries TRBV5-4 and TRBJ2-7; 10 nucleotides match TRBD2. The CDR3 sequence is 16 residues long. Germline assignment: CDR1 SGHNT and CDR2 YYREEE (reference sequence). Trimming cost V 3 bases and J 5 bases; bases outside gene matches: 11.

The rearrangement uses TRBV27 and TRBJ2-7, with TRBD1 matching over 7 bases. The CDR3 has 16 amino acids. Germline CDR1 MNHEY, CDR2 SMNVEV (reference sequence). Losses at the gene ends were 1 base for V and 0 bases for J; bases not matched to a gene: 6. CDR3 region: CASSLFLGQDSYEQYF. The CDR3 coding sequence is TGTGCCAGCAGTTTATTCTTAGGACAGGACTCCTACGAGCAGTACTTC.

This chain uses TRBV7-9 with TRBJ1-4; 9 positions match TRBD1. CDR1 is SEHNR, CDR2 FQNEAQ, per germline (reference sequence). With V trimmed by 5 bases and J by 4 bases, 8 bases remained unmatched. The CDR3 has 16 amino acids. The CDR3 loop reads CASSARTGALNEKLFF. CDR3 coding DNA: TGTGCCAGCAGCGCCCGGACAGGGGCGCTTAATGAAAAACTGTTTTTT.

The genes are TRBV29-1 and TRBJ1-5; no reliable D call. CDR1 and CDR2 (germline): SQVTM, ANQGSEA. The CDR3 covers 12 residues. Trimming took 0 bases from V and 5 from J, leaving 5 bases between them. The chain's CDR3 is CSVEDPDQPQHF. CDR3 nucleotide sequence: TGCAGCGTTGAAGATCCGGATCAGCCCCAGCATTTT.

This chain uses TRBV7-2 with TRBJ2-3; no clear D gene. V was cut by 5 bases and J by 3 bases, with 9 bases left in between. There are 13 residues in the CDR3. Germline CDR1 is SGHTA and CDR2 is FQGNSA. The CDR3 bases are TGTGCCAGCAGCACCAGCGTAACAGATACGCAGTATTTT. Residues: CASSTSVTDTQYF.

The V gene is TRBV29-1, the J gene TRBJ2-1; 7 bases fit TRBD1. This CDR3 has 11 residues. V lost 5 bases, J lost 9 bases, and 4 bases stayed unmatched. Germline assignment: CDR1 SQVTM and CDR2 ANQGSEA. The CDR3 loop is CSVRQGGEQFF. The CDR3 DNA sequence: TGCAGCGTTCGACAGGGTGGTGAGCAGTTCTTC.

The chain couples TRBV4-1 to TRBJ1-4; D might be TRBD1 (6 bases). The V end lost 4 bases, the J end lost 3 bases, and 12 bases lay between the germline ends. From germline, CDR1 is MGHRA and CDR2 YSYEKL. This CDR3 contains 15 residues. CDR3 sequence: CASSRQGRANEKLFF. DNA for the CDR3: TGCGCCAGCAGCCGTCAGGGGAGGGCTAATGAAAAACTGTTTTTT.